The source of this T cell receptor beta chain is a study of cytomegalovirus exposure and HLA in healthy donors. PCR was performed using 60 Vbeta and 13 Jbeta primers. Repertoires were generated with immunoSEQ multiplex PCR, while TCRdb's copy carries only in-frame clones and drops some. Among roughly 83,000 clones listed, approximately 75% were seen once. The source material was PBMCs. This TCR was sampled from a man aged 55 to 70 in good health and CMV-seronegative.

The CDR3 protein is CASGTVYNEQFF. The CDR3 nucleotides are TGTGCCAGCGGGACAGTCTACAATGAGCAGTTCTTC. The chain links TRBV6-5 to TRBJ2-1; 7 nucleotides agree with TRBD1. V was pared by 8 bases and J by 3 bases, with 1 base of the junction left unmatched. The CDR3 consists of 12 residues. In germline, CDR1 is MNHEY, CDR2 SVGAGI.